This TCR beta chain was captured by sequencing in a study of glioma-infiltrating T cells. The iRepertoire nested amplicon-rescue multiplex PCR amplified TCR alpha and beta CDR3s from RNA. One-step reverse transcription and amplification started from roughly 100-400 ng of tissue mRNA or PBMC total RNA. TCRdb independently ran MiXCR on the multiplex PCR reads; one entry per CDR3 protein. Of some 40,000 distinct CDR3 sequences in the sample, about a fifth are singletons; the top ten hold approximately 6.4%. The CDR3 is 15 amino acids. Germline lookup yields CDR1 MDHEN and CDR2 SYDVKM. V trimming: 4 bases; J trimming: 4 bases; junction bases outside the gene matches: 9. Regarding the study as a whole: Gliomas, especially low-grade, showed above-expected tissue-blood divergence; non-neoplastic patients showed below.

This clonotype was detected ten times or more. As yet, its antigen is unknown. This TCR came from a human donor with low-grade glioma or glioblastoma, undergoing nonglioma brain surgery, or in good health (not recorded which). Sequencing was carried out using glioma tissue, nonneoplastic brain tissue, or PBMCs (not recorded which). This chain joins TRBV28 and TRBJ2-5; 7 nucleotides agree with TRBD2. In DNA form, the CDR3 reads TGTGCCAGCAGTTCCCCGGGACTAATGATAGAGACCCAGTACTTC. Encoded protein: CASSSPGLMIETQYF. The full variable domain, in which reference TRBV28 and TRBJ2-5 provide the parts outside the CDR3, is DVKVTQSSRYLVKRTGEKVFLECVQDMDHENMFWYRQDPGLGLRLIYFSYDVKMKEKGDIPEGYSVSREKKERFSLILESASTNQTSMYLCASSSPGLMIETQYFGPGTRLLVL.